Each of the 27 T cell receptor beta chains below was sequenced from the same sample in a study of cytomegalovirus exposure and HLA in healthy donors. The PCR contained 60 Vbeta and 13 Jbeta primers. Libraries were prepared by immunoSEQ multiplex PCR; TCRdb keeps only in-frame clonotypes and omits some of them. The table has about 200,000 clones, around 82% seen once. The specimen sequenced was PBMCs. The receptor source for this set is a woman younger than 45 in good health and CMV-seronegative.

The chain joins TRBV7-2 to TRBJ2-6; no firm D call. V lost 5 bases, J lost 10 bases, and 3 bases lay in between. There are 10 residues in the CDR3. Germline V gives CDR1 SGHTA, CDR2 FQGNSA. The CDR3, as DNA: TGTGCCAGCAGCGCGAACGTCCTGACTTTC. This sequence encodes CASSANVLTF.

The chain employs TRBV6-5 and TRBJ1-2; 8 nucleotides line up with TRBD1. The trim removed 2 bases at V and 5 bases at J, leaving 7 bases unmatched. The CDR3 spans 15 residues. Germline values: CDR1 MNHEY, CDR2 SVGAGI. The CDR3, as DNA: TGTGCCAGCAGTTACACCGGACAGGGAGGGTATGGCTACACCTTC. This gives the protein CASSYTGQGGYGYTF.

The V gene is TRBV5-4, the J gene TRBJ2-2, with TRBD1 matching 8 bases. Losses at the gene ends were 7 bases for V and 0 bases for J; bases not matched to a gene: 11. This CDR3 contains 17 residues. The germline V gene encodes CDR1 SGHNT and CDR2 YYREEE (reference sequence). CDR3 nucleotide sequence: TGTGCCAGCTTCCTCCGCGGGACAGGATCGAACACCGGGGAGCTGTTTTTT. Translating gives CASFLRGTGSNTGELFF.

This clone came up a few times. The rearrangement links TRBV21-1 to TRBJ1-4; the table gives TRBD1 as D, unverified against the DNA. TRBV21-1 has pseudogene status. This CDR3 has 21 residues. The CDR3 loop is CASSKVPAQVRPPTTNEKLFF. CDR3 DNA: TGTGCCAGCAGCAAAGTCCCTGCACAGGTCCGTCCCCCCACAACTAATGAAAAACTGTTTTTT.

V and J are TRBV5-1 and TRBJ2-1, with D tentatively TRBD2 (6 bases). CDR1 SGHRS and CDR2 YFSETQ come from the germline V gene. The V end lost 3 bases, the J end lost 2 bases, and 21 bases lay between the germline ends. There are 18 residues in the CDR3. This chain's CDR3 is CASSWPLLAMLAYNEQFF. CDR3 nucleotides: TGCGCCAGCAGCTGGCCCTTACTAGCTATGCTTGCCTACAATGAGCAGTTCTTC.

Only a few counts were recorded for this clone. Other DNA sequences from this sample encode an identical CDR3 as well. This rearrangement joins TRBV5-1 to TRBJ2-3; D possibly corresponds to TRBD1 (5 bases). The CDR3 loop spans 14 amino acids. Germline values: CDR1 SGHRS, CDR2 YFSETQ. Trimming shortened V by 0 bases and J by 3 bases, and 8 bases separated the two germline ends. CDR3 region: CASSLGGETDTQYF. The CDR3 bases are TGCGCCAGCAGCTTGGGGGGCGAGACAGATACGCAGTATTTT. The whole variable domain, remainder taken from reference TRBV5-1 and TRBJ2-3, is KAGVTQTPRYLIKTRGQQVTLSCSPISGHRSVSWYQQTPGQGLQFLFEYFSETQRNKGNFPGRFSGRQFSNSRSEMNVSTLELGDSALYLCASSLGGETDTQYFGPGTRLTVL.

The chain has TRBV11-2 and TRBJ2-7; 9 bases match TRBD1. CDR3 length: 15 residues. Germline V CDR1 and CDR2: SGHAT, FQNNGV. V trimming: 6 bases; J trimming: 4 bases; junction bases outside the gene matches: 10. The CDR3 DNA is TGTGCCAGCAGGGGGCCGGGACAGGGTTCGTACGAGCAGTACTTC. Protein: CASRGPGQGSYEQYF.

The count of this clone is one. The chain links TRBV7-9 to TRBJ1-1; the D is unclear. CDR1 and CDR2 (germline): SEHNR, FQNEAQ (reference sequence). Between the trimmed V and J ends, which lost 1 base and 5 bases, there was a span of 14 bases. This CDR3 has 15 amino acids. CDR3 loop: CASSLEEGGNTEAFF. Written as DNA, the CDR3 is TGTGCCAGCAGCTTAGAGGAGGGAGGGAATACTGAAGCTTTCTTT.

This clone was counted a few times. Possible read error: a much larger clone is one base away. This chain joins TRBV11-1 and TRBJ2-7, with TRBD1 matching over 7 bases. After removal of 3 bases from V and 1 base from J, the junction contained 0 bases not matched to a gene. The CDR3 consists of 13 residues. From germline, CDR1 is SGHAT and CDR2 FQDESV (reference sequence). The chain's CDR3 is CASSLGQSYEQYF. The CDR3 DNA sequence: TGTGCCAGCAGCTTGGGACAGTCCTACGAGCAGTACTTC. The full variable domain, in which reference TRBV11-1 and TRBJ2-7 provide the parts outside the CDR3, is EAEVAQSPRYKITEKSQAVAFWCDPISGHATLYWYRQILGQGPELLVQFQDESVVDDSQLPKDRFSAERLKGVDSTLKIQPAELGDSAMYLCASSLGQSYEQYFGPGTRLTVT.

J is TRBJ1-2 and V is TRBV4-2; TRBD1 might be the D (6 bases). The CDR3 has 15 amino acids. From germline, CDR1 is LGHNA and CDR2 YNFKEQ. Trimming removed 0 bases from V and 3 bases from J, with 11 bases in between. The CDR3 DNA is TGTGCCAGCAGCCAAGATATAGGGGGGGACTATGGCTACACCTTC. Translated: CASSQDIGGDYGYTF.

The chain combines TRBV14 with TRBJ2-7, with a possible D match to TRBD1 (5 bases). Germline lookup yields CDR1 SGHDN and CDR2 FVKESK. The CDR3 covers 14 residues. The V and J ends lost 4 bases and 3 bases respectively, with 13 bases between them. As DNA, the CDR3 is TGTGCCAGCAGCCGGACATACAATTACTACGAGCAGTACTTC. Translating gives CASSRTYNYYEQYF.

This chain joins TRBV5-1 and TRBJ1-2; no definite D call. CDR1 is SGHRS, CDR2 YFSETQ, per germline. V was shortened by 7 bases and J by 1 base, with 14 bases between the two germline ends. This CDR3 has 14 residues. This CDR3 is CASRPLLVNYGYTF. The CDR3 DNA reads as TGCGCCAGCCGCCCATTACTGGTTAACTATGGCTACACCTTC.

The chain carries TRBV5-4 and TRBJ1-2; D is unclear. Germline CDR1 and CDR2: SGHNT and YYREEE (reference sequence). The CDR3 is made up of 15 amino acids. V lost 9 bases, J lost 0 bases, and 18 bases lay in between. The CDR3 loop is CATVYSVSANYGYTF. As DNA, the CDR3 is TGTGCCACTGTTTACTCGGTGTCCGCTAACTATGGCTACACCTTC.

DNA of the CDR3: TGTGCCAGCAGCTCAGGCCCCTCTGGGGCCAACGTCCTGACTTTC. Its translation: CASSSGPSGANVLTF. The chain uses TRBV7-9 and TRBJ2-6; D unclear. CDR3 length: 15 residues. V lost 4 bases and J 0 bases, leaving 7 bases between the germline ends. Germline V gene data show CDR1 as SEHNR and CDR2 as FQNEAQ (reference sequence).

The rearrangement links TRBV5-4 to TRBJ1-1; D perhaps matches TRBD1 (5 bases). The germline V and J ends were trimmed by 3 bases and 3 bases, with 15 bases remaining between them. From germline, CDR1 is SGHNT and CDR2 YYREEE (reference sequence). The CDR3 has 15 amino acids. The CDR3 reads CASSSTPTGDTEAFF. The CDR3 DNA follows: TGTGCCAGCAGCTCGACACCTACGGGGGACACTGAAGCTTTCTTT.

The chain couples TRBV7-3 to TRBJ1-2; no firm D call. CDR3 size: 13 residues. V gave up 5 bases and J gave up 3 bases, with 10 bases separating them. The germline V gene encodes CDR1 SGHTA and CDR2 FQGTGA. The DNA for the CDR3 is TGTGCCAGCAGCAAGGCGGGCGACTATGGCTACACCTTC. This codes for CASSKAGDYGYTF.

This chain joins TRBV6-5 and TRBJ2-7; 11 positions agree with TRBD1. Germline V lookup: CDR1 MNHEY, CDR2 SVGAGI. This CDR3 is built from 14 residues. The junction had 4 bases not matched to a gene; V was cut back by 5 bases and J by 4 bases. DNA of the CDR3: TGTGCCAGCAGTCGGGACAGGGGGGGGTACGAGCAGTACTTC. Translated: CASSRDRGGYEQYF.

V usage is TRBV4-1 and J usage is TRBJ1-4, with 7 positions matching TRBD1. Germline V gene data show CDR1 as MGHRA and CDR2 as YSYEKL. V lost 4 bases, J lost 8 bases, and 10 bases stayed unmatched. The CDR3 is 15 residues long. The CDR3 spells CASSLRDSRAEKLFF. CDR3 nucleotides: TGCGCCAGCAGCCTAAGGGACAGCCGGGCCGAAAAACTGTTTTTT.

The rearrangement joins TRBV19 to TRBJ1-2; D ambiguous. The germline V gene encodes CDR1 LNHDA and CDR2 SQIVND (reference sequence). The V gene lost 1 base and the J gene lost 6 bases, with 9 bases spanning the gap. CDR3 length equals 13 residues. DNA of the CDR3: TGTGCCAGTAGTATAGCCGGGGTACATGGCTACACCTTC. The encoded protein is CASSIAGVHGYTF. Using reference TRBV19 and TRBJ1-2 for the parts outside the CDR3, the full variable domain is DGGITQSPKYLFRKEGQNVTLSCEQNLNHDAMYWYRQDPGQGLRLIYYSQIVNDFQKGDIAEGYSVSREKKESFPLTVTSAQKNPTAFYLCASSIAGVHGYTFGSGTRLTVV.

The CDR3 protein is CASSEGTMNTEAFF. CDR3 DNA sequence: TGTGCCAGCAGTGAAGGGACAATGAACACTGAAGCTTTCTTT. The chain links TRBV6-5 to TRBJ1-1; possible D gene TRBD1, 6 bases. CDR3 length: 14 residues. V was pared by 5 bases and J by 0 bases, with 10 bases between. CDR1 MNHEY and CDR2 SVGAGI come from the germline V gene.

This clone appeared a few times. The chain employs TRBV6-5 and TRBJ1-1; D remains ambiguous. The CDR3 is 11 amino acids. From germline, CDR1 is MNHEY and CDR2 SVGAGI. Trimming removed 5 bases at V and 4 bases at J, with 5 bases between. CDR3 coding DNA: TGTGCCAGCAGTAGCCCCACTGAAGCTTTCTTT. It yields the protein CASSSPTEAFF.

The chain combines TRBV19 with TRBJ2-3; 13 bases line up with TRBD2. The CDR3 has 17 residues. Per the germline V gene, CDR1 is LNHDA and CDR2 is SQIVND (reference sequence). V lost 4 bases to trimming and J lost 1 base; unmatched junction nucleotides: 5. The CDR3 DNA reads as TGTGCCAGTAGTAGGGGACTAGCGGGGTCACGCACAGATACGCAGTATTTT. Translation: CASSRGLAGSRTDTQYF.

Only one count was recorded for this clone. This chain links TRBV5-1 with TRBJ1-4, with a tentative D call TRBD1 (6 bases). Germline lookup yields CDR1 SGHRS and CDR2 YFSETQ. The CDR3 contains 13 residues. The V gene lost 4 bases and the J gene lost 7 bases, with 11 bases spanning the gap. The CDR3 region is CASSVQGSEKLFF. Written as DNA, the CDR3 is TGCGCCAGCAGCGTACAGGGTAGTGAAAAACTGTTTTTT. The entire variable domain, with the rest obtained from reference TRBV5-1 and TRBJ1-4, is as follows: KAGVTQTPRYLIKTRGQQVTLSCSPISGHRSVSWYQQTPGQGLQFLFEYFSETQRNKGNFPGRFSGRQFSNSRSEMNVSTLELGDSALYLCASSVQGSEKLFFGSGTQLSVL.

V and J are TRBV7-7 and TRBJ1-4; D unresolved. V was shortened by 5 bases and J by 5 bases, with 9 bases between the two germline ends. This CDR3 region has 13 residues. Germline loops: CDR1 SSHAT, CDR2 FNYEAQ (reference sequence). CDR3 in amino acids: CASSLYLNEKLFF. The CDR3 nucleotides read TGTGCCAGCAGCCTTTACTTAAATGAAAAACTGTTTTTT. The variable domain in full, with the rest retrieved from reference TRBV7-7 and TRBJ1-4, is GAGVSQSPRYKVTKRGQDVTLRCDPISSHATLYWYQQALGQGPEFLTYFNYEAQPDKSGLPSDRFSAERPEGSISTLTIQRTEQRDSAMYRCASSLYLNEKLFFGSGTQLSVL.

The chain combines TRBV6-5 with TRBJ2-2, with TRBD1 as a possible D gene (6 bases). Trimming took 6 bases from V and 1 from J, leaving 12 bases between them. Germline CDR1 is MNHEY and CDR2 is SVGAGI. This CDR3 region has 15 residues. CDR3 amino acids: CASRKMDRNTGELFF. The DNA of the CDR3 is TGTGCCAGCAGAAAGATGGACAGGAACACCGGGGAGCTGTTTTTT.

The rearrangement joins TRBV2 to TRBJ2-2; 12 nucleotides agree with TRBD2. Germline assignment: CDR1 SNHLY and CDR2 FYNNEI. The CDR3 is 17 residues long. V lost 6 bases and J lost 2; bases outside the gene matches: 7. The CDR3 sequence: CASRKTSGGSNTGELFF. The CDR3 nucleotides read TGTGCCAGCAGGAAGACTAGCGGGGGCTCTAACACCGGGGAGCTGTTTTTT.

The J gene is TRBJ2-1, the V gene TRBV27; D might be TRBD2 (5 bases). Trimming pared 7 bases from V and 4 bases from J, leaving 17 bases between. This CDR3 has 15 amino acids. The germline gives CDR1 MNHEY, CDR2 SMNVEV (reference sequence). The CDR3 nucleotides read TGTGCCAGCACCCCCTCGGGAACCTATTACAATGAGCAGTTCTTC. Amino acid sequence: CASTPSGTYYNEQFF.